The T cell receptor (beta chain) described here comes from a study of blood T cell repertoires in COVID-19. Germline-derived CDR1 and CDR2 are KGHDR and SFDVKD. The J segment lost 7 bases and the V segment lost 2 bases, leaving 0 bases of the junction unmatched. The CDR3 totals 13 residues. Libraries were prepared by immunoSEQ multiplex PCR; TCRdb keeps only in-frame clonotypes and omits some of them. The profile covers a few hundred thousand clones, with 86% appearing a single time and roughly 10% taken by the ten largest. The sample was peripheral blood. The chain employs TRBV24-1 and TRBJ1-1; TRBD1 matches at 10 bases. The clonotype comes from a woman aged 45-59 years with COVID-19, enrolled during active disease. In DNA form, the CDR3 reads TGTGCCACCAGTGATTGGACAGGGGGTGAAGCTTTCTTT. Its translation: CATSDWTGGEAFF.